Sequencing of this T cell receptor beta chain was carried out in a study of T cells expressing NK-cell markers. Study-level background: Eight donors were sequenced, of whom seven were HCMV-seropositive, while the remaining one was HCMV-seronegative. General observations from the study: Of the CD8+ T cell pool in over 5 donors, roughly 1.0-8% was accounted for by dominant NKG2C+ clonotypes.

Researchers built TCR beta cDNA using 5'RACE template switching with UMIs. TCRdb processed the 5' RACE reads again and assigns one entry to each CDR3 protein, with no DNA. This sample's table reports 150,000 to 200,000 distinct CDR3 sequences. This CDR3 comprises 14 residues. Per germline, CDR1 SGHAT and CDR2 FQDESV (reference sequence). Note on this clonotype: Its antigen is undetermined.

The sequence came from a man aged 18-69 years in good health. The V and J genes are TRBV11-1 and TRBJ2-5; the TCRdb call, TRBD1, lacks DNA for checking. Source material: blood T cells: a sorted CD56 or NKG2C T cell subset, CD4+ or CD8+ T cells, or bulk PBMC T cells (not recorded which). CDR3: CASSFYTGEETQYF.